Listed here are 30 T cell receptor beta chains from one sample, sequenced in a study of long-term antiretroviral therapy in people with HIV (dated by TCRdb to between 2021 and 2023). The immunoSEQ hsTCRB v3.0 assay was used at survey level resolution to sequence the TRB variable region. TCRdb stores this immuneACCESS table with in-frame sequences only. Part of the clones is absent; in the studies checked, under half of the shortfall reflects unresolved V genes, and no reason is known for the rest. The sample table holds around 29,000 clones, of which less than 85% were seen once. The ten largest clonotypes hold 5.5% to 8% of the sample. The specimen was unsorted PBMCs, collected 0.3 years after starting antiretroviral therapy. These receptors were collected from a man aged 40-49 years with HIV.

This sequence joins TRBV6-1 and TRBJ2-3, with TRBD2 identical over 9 bases. Per the germline V gene, CDR1 is MNHNS and CDR2 is SASEGT. This CDR3 comprises 17 residues. V lost 2 bases and J lost 0; bases outside the gene matches: 6. The CDR3 DNA is TGTGCCAGCAGTGAATTCCTTACTAGCGGGAGCACAGATACGCAGTATTTT. Translating gives CASSEFLTSGSTDTQYF.

V usage is TRBV4-3 and J usage is TRBJ2-1; D not certain. CDR1 and CDR2 (germline): LGHNA, YSLEER. The ends were cut back, 0 bases at V and 5 bases at J, with 8 bases in the middle. The CDR3 consists of 14 residues. The CDR3 DNA reads as TGCGCCAGCAGCCAAGAGGGTTTTGACAATGAGCAGTTCTTC. Protein product: CASSQEGFDNEQFF.

The chain carries TRBV19 and TRBJ2-3; 10 bases agree with TRBD2. The V segment lost 2 bases and the J segment 2 bases; nucleotides outside the gene matches: 7. The CDR3 contains 17 residues. Germline CDR1 reads LNHDA; CDR2 reads SQIVND (reference sequence). CDR3 in DNA: TGTGCCAGTAGTATAAGCGCTAGCGGGAGTTTCACAGATACGCAGTATTTT. The encoded protein is CASSISASGSFTDTQYF.

This chain connects TRBV4-2 to TRBJ1-1; D remains ambiguous. Germline-derived CDR1 and CDR2 are LGHNA and YNFKEQ. Trimming cost V 0 bases and J 10 bases, with 21 bases left between them. CDR3 length: 16 residues. This CDR3 reads CASSQDSRERGMRAFF. In DNA form, the CDR3 reads TGTGCCAGCAGCCAAGATAGTCGGGAAAGAGGGATGCGAGCTTTCTTT.

The chain is built from TRBV7-9 and TRBJ2-7; D is possibly TRBD2 (5 bases). From germline, CDR1 is SEHNR and CDR2 FQNEAQ (reference sequence). This CDR3 is 14 amino acids long. V lost 6 bases and J 1 base, leaving 13 bases between the germline ends. This CDR3 is CASSTGWESYEQYF. The CDR3, as DNA: TGTGCCAGCAGTACGGGATGGGAATCCTACGAGCAGTACTTC.

V and J are TRBV28 and TRBJ2-7; 7 positions match TRBD2. V lost 6 bases, J lost 3 bases, and 5 bases stayed unmatched. This CDR3 has 13 residues. Looked up from germline, CDR1 is MDHEN and CDR2 is SYDVKM. The CDR3 coding sequence is TGTGCCAGCAGCCGGACTAGAAGCTACGAGCAGTACTTC. Protein: CASSRTRSYEQYF.

The rearrangement uses TRBV28 and TRBJ2-3; 8 bases map to TRBD2. After removal of 5 bases from V and 3 bases from J, the junction contained 7 bases not matched to a gene. The germline gives CDR1 MDHEN, CDR2 SYDVKM. CDR3 length: 15 residues. The CDR3 bases are TGTGCCAGCAGTCCTCGGGGGGGTGGAACAGATACGCAGTATTTT. This gives the protein CASSPRGGGTDTQYF.

The V and J genes are TRBV4-1 and TRBJ2-3, with 10 bases lining up with TRBD2. The CDR3 has 18 residues. J gave up 6 bases and V 1 base, and 13 bases lay outside the gene matches. CDR1 and CDR2 (germline): MGHRA, YSYEKL. CDR3: CASSQVLTSGRAFDTQYF. In DNA, the CDR3 is TGCGCCAGCAGCCAAGTCTTGACAAGCGGGAGGGCCTTCGATACGCAGTATTTT.

The rearrangement joins TRBV6-1 to TRBJ1-5; D not resolved. The CDR3 is 12 residues long. In germline, CDR1 is MNHNS, CDR2 SASEGT. V was cut by 5 bases and J by 1 base, with 3 bases left in between. Here the CDR3 reads CASSPSNQPQHF. The CDR3 DNA reads TGTGCCAGCAGTCCCAGCAATCAGCCCCAGCATTTT.

This rearrangement joins TRBV5-6 to TRBJ1-5; weak D call: TRBD1 (6 bases). The germline V gene encodes CDR1 SGHDT and CDR2 YYEEEE. The CDR3 is 16 amino acids. The V and J ends lost 4 bases and 0 bases respectively, with 14 bases between them. The DNA for the CDR3 is TGTGCCAGCAGCCTAGGGGGTCTGTATAGCAATCAGCCCCAGCATTTT. It yields the protein CASSLGGLYSNQPQHF.

V is TRBV6-1 and J is TRBJ1-6; no firm D call. CDR3 length: 14 residues. CDR1 MNHNS and CDR2 SASEGT come from the germline V gene. V lost 4 bases to trimming and J lost 9 bases, with 13 bases between them. CDR3 sequence (DNA): TGTGCCAGCAGTGTAGCTGGGTTGGGTTCACCCCTCCACTTT. The encoded protein is CASSVAGLGSPLHF.

The table lists this clone with a few counts. The V and J genes are TRBV7-6 and TRBJ2-1; tentatively, D is TRBD2 (6 bases). Looked up from germline, CDR1 is SGHVS and CDR2 is FNYEAQ. Trimming removed 11 bases at V and 4 bases at J, with 12 bases between. The length of the CDR3 is 12 residues. CDR3 DNA sequence: TGTGCCTCCGGGACTCGATACAATGAGCAGTTCTTC. Amino acids: CASGTRYNEQFF.

V usage is TRBV28 and J usage is TRBJ2-7; maybe TRBD2 (6 bases). V was shortened by 3 bases and J by 7 bases, with 22 bases between the two germline ends. The germline CDR1 and CDR2 sequences are MDHEN and SYDVKM. This CDR3 region has 16 residues. The CDR3 loop reads CASSFSAGRRTEEQYF. The CDR3, as DNA: TGTGCCAGCAGTTTTTCGGCGGGACGTCGAACGGAAGAGCAGTACTTC. The whole variable domain, filled in from reference TRBV28 and TRBJ2-7, reads DVKVTQSSRYLVKRTGEKVFLECVQDMDHENMFWYRQDPGLGLRLIYFSYDVKMKEKGDIPEGYSVSREKKERFSLILESASTNQTSMYLCASSFSAGRRTEEQYFGPGTRLTVT.

V is TRBV19 and J is TRBJ2-1, with unresolved D. CDR1 and CDR2 (germline): LNHDA, SQIVND (reference sequence). Trimming stripped 1 base from V and 9 bases from J, with 4 bases between. This CDR3 has 11 amino acids. Written as DNA, the CDR3 is TGTGCCAGTAGTATAGCGTCTGAGCAGTTCTTC. Encoded protein: CASSIASEQFF.

The chain couples TRBV9 to TRBJ2-5, with 10 bases matching TRBD2. The V gene end was trimmed by 0 bases and the J gene end by 5 bases; junction bases not matched to a gene: 4. Germline CDR1 reads SGDLS; CDR2 reads YYNGEE. CDR3 length: 15 residues. The CDR3 loop is CASSVDQAGGETQYF. The CDR3 region has the DNA TGTGCCAGCAGCGTAGACCAAGCGGGAGGGGAGACCCAGTACTTC.

The rearrangement uses TRBV7-8 and TRBJ2-5; weak D call: TRBD2 (6 bases). Trimming stripped 0 bases from V and 4 bases from J, with 12 bases between. CDR3 length: 15 residues. The germline gives CDR1 SGHVS, CDR2 FQNEAQ. Here the CDR3 reads CASSLAEWGGETQYF. The CDR3 region has the DNA TGTGCCAGCAGCTTAGCGGAATGGGGAGGAGAGACCCAGTACTTC.

This clone was seen a single time. The chain has TRBV4-1 and TRBJ2-1; 7 nucleotides match TRBD2. This CDR3 region has 17 residues. Per the germline V gene, CDR1 is MGHRA and CDR2 is YSYEKL. V gave up 2 bases and J gave up 0 bases; unmatched junction bases: 7. As DNA, the CDR3 is TGCGCCAGCAGCCAACAACCCGCTAGCGGCTCCTACAATGAGCAGTTCTTC. Translating gives CASSQQPASGSYNEQFF.

The chain joins TRBV27 to TRBJ1-1, with D perhaps TRBD1 (6 bases). This CDR3 spans 14 amino acids. Germline V gene sequence: CDR1 MNHEY, CDR2 SMNVEV (reference sequence). V was trimmed by 5 bases and J by 4 bases, leaving 14 bases between them. Here the CDR3 reads CASSPPNRVTEAFF. As DNA, the CDR3 is TGTGCCAGCAGTCCGCCGAACAGGGTCACTGAAGCTTTCTTT.

The chain joins TRBV19 to TRBJ2-5; TRBD1 aligns across 9 bases. Germline values: CDR1 LNHDA, CDR2 SQIVND (reference sequence). The CDR3 is made up of 14 amino acids. Losses at the gene ends were 8 bases for V and 2 bases for J; bases not matched to a gene: 6. CDR3 region: CASASGTGQETQYF. The CDR3 nucleotides are TGTGCCAGTGCTTCCGGGACAGGGCAAGAGACCCAGTACTTC.

The chain couples TRBV6-5 to TRBJ2-7; 11 bases agree with TRBD1. CDR1 and CDR2 (germline): MNHEY, SVGAGI. After removal of 5 bases from V and 4 bases from J, the junction contained 4 bases not matched to a gene. The CDR3 extends over 14 amino acids. The DNA of the CDR3 is TGTGCCAGCAGTCGGGACAGGGGGGTTTACGAGCAGTACTTC. Translation: CASSRDRGVYEQYF.

CDR3 bases: TGTGCCAGCGGTACAGGGGGGTTTTTCTACGAGCAGTACTTC. Its translation: CASGTGGFFYEQYF. The rearrangement joins TRBV5-4 to TRBJ2-7; 8 bases are a match to TRBD1. CDR1 is SGHNT and CDR2 is YYREEE in the germline V gene (reference sequence). This CDR3 contains 14 residues. With 7 bases clipped from V and 3 bases from J, the junction kept 9 bases outside the gene matches.

CDR3 DNA sequence: TGCAGCTGCGGTTCTCAGCGGGACGGGGAGCTGTTTTTT. It specifies CSCGSQRDGELFF. The gene calls are TRBV29-1 and TRBJ2-2; 7 nucleotides line up with TRBD2. In germline, CDR1 is SQVTM, CDR2 ANQGSEA. The CDR3 contains 13 residues. Trimming removed 8 bases from V and 7 bases from J; junction bases left unmatched: 10.

This chain uses TRBV27 with TRBJ2-2, with D perhaps matching TRBD1 (6 bases). The germline V and J ends were trimmed by 4 bases and 4 bases, with 13 bases remaining between them. The germline V gene has CDR1 MNHEY and CDR2 SMNVEV (reference sequence). There are 15 residues in the CDR3. The CDR3 sequence: CASSSGQSGTGELFF. The CDR3 DNA reads TGTGCCAGCAGTTCCGGACAGAGCGGCACCGGGGAGCTGTTTTTT.

The rearrangement links TRBV19 to TRBJ1-4; possibly TRBD1 for D (5 bases). This CDR3 region has 12 residues. CDR1 and CDR2 from the germline V gene are LNHDA and SQIVND (reference sequence). Trimming stripped 6 bases from V and 8 bases from J, with 10 bases between. The CDR3, as DNA: TGTGCCAGTAGGTTCGAGGGGGAAAAACTGTTTTTT. Protein sequence: CASRFEGEKLFF.

This chain links TRBV30 with TRBJ1-1; D ambiguous. Trimming removed 1 base at V and 3 bases at J, with 9 bases between. Germline CDR1 GTSNPN, CDR2 SVGIG (reference sequence). This CDR3 has 13 amino acids. CDR3 DNA sequence: TGTGCCTGGAGTGCCTCAGAGTACACTGAAGCTTTCTTT. As protein: CAWSASEYTEAFF.

J is TRBJ2-5 and V is TRBV2; D is uncertain. The V gene's germline CDR1 is SNHLY and CDR2 FYNNEI. V was pared by 3 bases and J by 4 bases, with 6 bases between. The CDR3 length is 12 residues. This CDR3 reads CASSENAETQYF. As DNA, the CDR3 is TGTGCCAGCAGTGAGAACGCAGAGACCCAGTACTTC.

The chain combines TRBV7-9 with TRBJ2-4, with D possibly being TRBD2 (6 bases). V lost 6 bases and J 0 bases, leaving 12 bases between the germline ends. Germline loops: CDR1 SEHNR, CDR2 FQNEAQ (reference sequence). The CDR3 is made up of 15 amino acids. CDR3 in amino acids: CASRGGDLAKNIQYF. CDR3 DNA sequence: TGTGCCAGCAGGGGCGGGGACCTAGCCAAAAACATTCAGTACTTC.

A few counts support this clone. The rearrangement links TRBV30 to TRBJ1-2; 8 bases agree with TRBD1. Germline values: CDR1 GTSNPN, CDR2 SVGIG (reference sequence). The CDR3 is 11 residues long. Trimming at V came to 5 bases and at J to 6 bases, leaving 2 bases not matched to a gene. CDR3 sequence (DNA): TGTGCCTGGGACAGGGGCGATGGCTACACCTTC. This codes for CAWDRGDGYTF.

The genes are TRBV27 and TRBJ1-4; TRBD1 is a possible D gene (5 bases). The CDR3 extends over 14 amino acids. CDR1 and CDR2 from the germline V gene are MNHEY and SMNVEV (reference sequence). V was pared by 5 bases and J by 8 bases, with 15 bases between. CDR3 DNA: TGTGCCAGCAGTATCCGGGACCCCCGGGAAAAACTGTTTTTT. Translated: CASSIRDPREKLFF. The full variable domain, rest sourced from reference TRBV27 and TRBJ1-4, is EAQVTQNPRYLITVTGKKLTVTCSQNMNHEYMSWYRQDPGLGLRQIYYSMNVEVTDKGDVPEGYKVSRKEKRNFPLILESPSPNQTSLYFCASSIRDPREKLFFGSGTQLSVL.

The chain recombines TRBV9 with TRBJ2-3; 9 bases map to TRBD1. The ends lost 4 bases at V and 6 bases at J; junction bases unmatched: 6. The germline CDR1 and CDR2 sequences are SGDLS and YYNGEE. CDR3 length equals 14 residues. CDR3 sequence (DNA): TGTGCCAGCAGCCCGGGACAGGGCCCGGATACGCAGTATTTT. It is translated as CASSPGQGPDTQYF.